The entry that follows covers one T cell receptor beta chain sequence. Its antigen is not yet known. No qualities accompany the bases; no much larger clone lies one base away. The data were obtained in a study of blood T cells in healthy people across ages (dated by TCRdb to between 2014 and 2017). Regarding the study in general: Template switching captured roughly one uniquely barcoded TCR beta cDNA molecule per two T cells in model experiments. Using deep sequencing normalized with unique cDNA molecular identifiers, the study measured how TCR beta repertoire diversity changes with age. Donors were grouped into four age groups: young (average roughly 15 years), middle-aged (approximately 41), aged (around 56) and long-lived (roughly 80). Donors of different ages were randomly distributed across sequencing lanes to avoid experimental bias. For two donors (one aged 18 to 30 and one aged 80 or older), the study analyzed two additional independent replicas of 1 million unique cDNA reads from the same blood draw. Points the paper makes about the study in general: Compared with the aged group, the long-lived group had more naive CD4+ T cells, fewer expanded clones and increased TCR diversity, suggesting age selection. Because the CMV infection status of the donors was unknown, age-related changes in expanded clonotypes may potentially have been confounded. Estimates of total diversity based on one million sequenced T cells were considered lower bounds and underestimates. As age increased, observed TCR beta diversity per million T cells dropped in a roughly linear way, and a significant reduction was already evident by age about 40. A strong correlation was found between observed TCR beta diversity and the percentage of naive T cells measured by flow cytometry. Bulk unsorted PBMC profiling prevented conclusive comparison of naive and antigen-experienced compartments.

The CDR3 numbers 15 residues from cysteine through phenylalanine. Only the CDR3 DNA is retained, 45 bases long and in frame from the first base. The CDR1 and CDR2 encoded by the germline V gene (reference sequence) are SGHKS and YYEKEE. V gives up 3 bases and J gives up 0 bases, and the segment between their germline ends measures 7 bases. Donors were a few dozen systemically healthy Caucasian individuals from Russia aged 6 to 90 years. Roughly 10 milliliters of peripheral blood were collected from each donor into EDTA-treated Vacutainer tubes. Ficoll-Paque density-gradient centrifugation was used to isolate PBMCs, with at least 7 million obtained per sample. Trizol reagent was used to extract total RNA from the PBMCs, yielding at least 6 micrograms per sample. Naive CD45RAhigh/CD27high T cell percentages were measured by flow cytometry on a PBMC aliquot from every donor. Library creation used 5' RACE. Sequencer: Illumina HiSeq 2500. A second about 6 to 11 cycle PCR used a sample-barcoded 5' primer and a J-beta primer mix. A unique molecular identifier was introduced onto each TCR beta cDNA molecule by a template-switch 5' adaptor carrying 12 random nucleotides. Each sample yielded at least 2.5 million CDR3-containing paired-end reads. All of the RNA was converted into first-strand cDNA using the Mint cDNA synthesis kit, with a TRBC-specific oligonucleotide serving as the primer. All cDNA was treated with uracil-DNA glycosylase and then went through a first 18-cycle PCR with the universal primers M1SS and BC2_uni_R. The authors processed their data as follows. Each sample was normalized by randomly selecting 1 million high-quality reads, each carrying a distinct molecular identifier. Instead of being binned into consensus sequences, reads that shared molecular identifiers were thrown out. MiTCR, with a Q25 quality threshold and the strictest error-elimination algorithm, was used for CDR3 identification, clonotype clustering and error correction. Lower-bound total TCR beta diversity was estimated with a nonparametric unseen species model using Euler transformation. TCRdb took the public reads, trimmed them with fastp at Q25, ran MiXCR for clone calling and kept in-frame beta chains. Every entry covers one CDR3 protein and lists the most common genes and DNA from its rows. V and J calls and clone size were set by TCRdb, not the authors. Recorded for this sample are 550,000 to 600,000 distinct CDR3 sequences; 47% of them occurred a single time. The ten largest clones take up 20% to 25% of the sample.

The origin of this receptor is a man older than 75 in good health. The sequenced sample was blood. The rearrangement joined TRBV5-5 to TRBJ2-6; the D gene is possibly TRBD1, with 5 bases matching. The DNA sequence reads TGTGCCAGCAGCTGGGGCAGCTCTGGGGCCAACGTCCTGACTTTC. It specifies CASSWGSSGANVLTF.